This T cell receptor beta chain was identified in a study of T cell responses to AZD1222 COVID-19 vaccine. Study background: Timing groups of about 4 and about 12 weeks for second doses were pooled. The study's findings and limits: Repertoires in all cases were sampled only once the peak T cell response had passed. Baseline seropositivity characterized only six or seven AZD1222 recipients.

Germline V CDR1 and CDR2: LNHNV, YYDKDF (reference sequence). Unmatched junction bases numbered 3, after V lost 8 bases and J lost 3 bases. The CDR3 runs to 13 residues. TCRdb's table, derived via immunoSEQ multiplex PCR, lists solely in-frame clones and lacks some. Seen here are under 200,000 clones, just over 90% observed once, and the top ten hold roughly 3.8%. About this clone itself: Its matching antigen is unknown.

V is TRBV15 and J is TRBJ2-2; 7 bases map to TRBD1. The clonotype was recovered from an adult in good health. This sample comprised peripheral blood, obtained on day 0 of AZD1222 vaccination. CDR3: CATPGGDTGELFF. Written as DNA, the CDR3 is TGTGCCACCCCAGGGGGTGACACCGGGGAGCTGTTTTTT.